The TCR beta chain under discussion was sequenced for a study of blood T cell repertoires in COVID-19. Study as a whole: Sites across the United States, Italy and Spain contributed samples from acute and convalescent COVID-19. From T cells, B-cell-depleted T cells, or PBMCs came the material, which was cDNA or gDNA.

In germline, CDR1 is MDHEN, CDR2 SYDVKM. Trimming left V 11 bases short and J 4 bases short, with 19 bases between. This CDR3 has 14 residues. Patients of the Seattle cohort, enrolled during active infection, were followed longitudinally. Per the original data handling: Counts of nucleated cells, estimated from reference gene primer amplification, were obtained. The protocol was immunoSEQ multiplex PCR, while the TCRdb copy is restricted to in-frame clones and leaves out a portion. D and trimming were read from the DNA, whereas the V and J calls and clone size are those reported in that table. The table has fewer than 200,000 clones, 81% seen once; the top ten hold 10% to 15%. This clone appeared once.

Sequenced: peripheral blood. The chain is built from TRBV28 and TRBJ2-3; perhaps TRBD2 as D (6 bases). The clonotype was recovered from a woman older than 75 with COVID-19, enrolled during active disease. Here the CDR3 reads CAVRPPSVADTQYF. In DNA, the CDR3 is TGTGCCGTACGCCCCCCTAGCGTCGCAGATACGCAGTATTTT.